The 4 T cell receptor beta chains below come from one sample, sequenced in a study of blood T cell repertoires in COVID-19. The data were produced by immunoSEQ multiplex PCR, yet TCRdb's version contains in-frame clones alone and is incomplete. The repertoire consists of about 150,000 clones, with around four fifths occurring once and the leading ten covering less than 3.5%. Input material: peripheral blood. The receptors originated from a woman aged 60-70 years with acute or convalescent COVID-19.

The V gene is TRBV5-1, the J gene TRBJ2-5; TRBD2 agrees at 8 bases. V shed 4 bases and J 5 bases; nucleotides not matched to a gene: 7. The CDR3 has 14 amino acids. The V gene's germline CDR1 is SGHRS and CDR2 YFSETQ. In DNA form, the CDR3 reads TGCGCCAGCAGCCCCGGACTAGCTAGTGAGACCCAGTACTTC. Translation gives CASSPGLASETQYF.

Written as DNA, the CDR3 is TGTGCCAGCAGTGAACAGGACAGGGGATTTCAGCCCCAGCATTTT. Amino acids: CASSEQDRGFQPQHF. J is TRBJ1-5 and V is TRBV6-1, with 9 bases identical to TRBD1. The germline V gene encodes CDR1 MNHNS and CDR2 SASEGT. The trim removed 2 bases at V and 6 bases at J, leaving 5 bases unmatched. This CDR3 has 15 amino acids.

The table lists this clone with a few counts. Its ends do not fully match the called genes, so a read error is possible. The chain carries TRBV20-1 and TRBJ2-7; D gene ambiguous. The V gene's germline CDR1 is DFQATT and CDR2 SNEGSKA (reference sequence). CDR3 length: 11 amino acids. The CDR3 sequence is CSARDAGRHHF. The CDR3 region has the DNA TGCAGTGCTAGAGATGCTGGCCGTCACCACTTC.

The rearrangement uses TRBV27 and TRBJ2-3, with TRBD1 matching over 7 bases. V dropped 6 bases and J dropped 4; count of bases not matched to a gene: 7. This CDR3 comprises 14 residues. CDR1 is MNHEY, CDR2 SMNVEV, per germline (reference sequence). The CDR3, as DNA: TGTGCCAGCAGACGCGACAGGGTGGCAGATACGCAGTATTTT. Translated: CASRRDRVADTQYF.